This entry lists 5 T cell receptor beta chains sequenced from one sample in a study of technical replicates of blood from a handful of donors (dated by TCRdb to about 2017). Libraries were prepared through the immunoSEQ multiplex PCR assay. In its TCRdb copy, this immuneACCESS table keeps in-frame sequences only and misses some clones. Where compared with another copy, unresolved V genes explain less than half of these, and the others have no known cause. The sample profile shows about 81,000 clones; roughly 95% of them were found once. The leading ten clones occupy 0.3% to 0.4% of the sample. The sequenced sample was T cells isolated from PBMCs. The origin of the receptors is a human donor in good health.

CDR3 nucleotide sequence: TGTGCCAGCTCACCCATTGGCCAGCCCCAGCATTTT. As protein: CASSPIGQPQHF. The genes are TRBV18 and TRBJ1-5; D is ambiguous. Germline CDR1 reads KGHSH; CDR2 reads LQKENI. This CDR3 spans 12 amino acids. V was pared by 3 bases and J by 7 bases, with 7 bases between.

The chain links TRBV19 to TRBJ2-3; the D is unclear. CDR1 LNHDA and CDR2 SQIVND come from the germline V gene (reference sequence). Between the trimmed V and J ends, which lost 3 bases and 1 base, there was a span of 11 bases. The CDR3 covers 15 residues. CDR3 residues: CASSIPTLGTDTQYF. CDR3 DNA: TGTGCCAGTAGTATCCCAACCTTAGGCACAGATACGCAGTATTTT. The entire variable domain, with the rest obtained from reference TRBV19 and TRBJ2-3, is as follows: DGGITQSPKYLFRKEGQNVTLSCEQNLNHDAMYWYRQDPGQGLRLIYYSQIVNDFQKGDIAEGYSVSREKKESFPLTVTSAQKNPTAFYLCASSIPTLGTDTQYFGPGTRLTVL.

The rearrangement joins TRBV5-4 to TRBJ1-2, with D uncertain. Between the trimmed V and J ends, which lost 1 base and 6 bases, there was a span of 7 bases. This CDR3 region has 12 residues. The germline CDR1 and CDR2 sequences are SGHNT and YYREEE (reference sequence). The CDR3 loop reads CASSLRGDGYTF. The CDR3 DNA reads TGTGCCAGCAGCTTGCGCGGGGATGGCTACACCTTC.

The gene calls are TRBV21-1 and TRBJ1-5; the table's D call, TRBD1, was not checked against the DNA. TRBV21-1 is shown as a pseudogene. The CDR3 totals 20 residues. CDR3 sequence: CASSKRRTGYFTFSNQPQHF. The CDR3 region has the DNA TGTGCCAGCAGCAAAAGGAGGACAGGGTATTTCACCTTTAGCAATCAGCCCCAGCATTTT.

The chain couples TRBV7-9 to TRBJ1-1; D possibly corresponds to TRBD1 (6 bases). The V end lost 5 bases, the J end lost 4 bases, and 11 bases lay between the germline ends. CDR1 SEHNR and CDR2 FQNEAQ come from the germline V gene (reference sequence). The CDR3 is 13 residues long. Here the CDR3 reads CASSAGAPTEAFF. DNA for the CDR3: TGTGCCAGCAGCGCAGGGGCTCCCACTGAAGCTTTCTTT.